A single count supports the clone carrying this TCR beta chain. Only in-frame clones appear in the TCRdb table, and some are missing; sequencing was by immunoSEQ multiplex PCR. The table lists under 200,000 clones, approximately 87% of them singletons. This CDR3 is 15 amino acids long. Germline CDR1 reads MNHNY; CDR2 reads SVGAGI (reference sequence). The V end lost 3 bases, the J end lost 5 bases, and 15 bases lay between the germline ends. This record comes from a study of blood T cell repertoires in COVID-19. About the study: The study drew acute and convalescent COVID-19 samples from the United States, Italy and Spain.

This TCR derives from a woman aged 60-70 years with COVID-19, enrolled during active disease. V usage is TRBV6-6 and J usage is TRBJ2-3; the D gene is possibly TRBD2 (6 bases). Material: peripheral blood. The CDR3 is CASSYRSGTEDTQYF. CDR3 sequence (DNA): TGTGCCAGCAGTTATCGCTCCGGGACTGAAGATACGCAGTATTTT.